One and the same sample provided the 7 T cell receptor beta chains below, sequenced in a study of identical twins. TCRdb analysed the 5' RACE reads with MiXCR anew, one entry per CDR3 protein. Of some 330,000 distinct CDR3 sequences listed, around 9% are singletons. Source material: naive T cells sorted from blood. All receptors derive from a woman aged 50 to 60 in good health.

The sample holds a few counts of this clonotype. The chain combines TRBV25-1 with TRBJ2-2; D call uncertain. The germline V gene has CDR1 MGHDK and CDR2 SYGVNS. This CDR3 is 16 amino acids long. V lost 5 bases and J lost 0, with 13 bases in between. The CDR3 sequence is CASSSRAESNTGELFF. The CDR3 nucleotides are TGTGCCAGCAGTAGTCGGGCGGAGTCGAACACCGGGGAGCTGTTTTTT. The full variable domain, completed using reference TRBV25-1 and TRBJ2-2, is EADIYQTPRYLVIGTGKKITLECSQTMGHDKMYWYQQDPGMELHLIHYSYGVNSTEKGDLSSESTVSRIRTEHFPLTLESARPSHTSQYLCASSSRAESNTGELFFGEGSRLTVL.

The gene calls are TRBV25-1 and TRBJ2-1; D is unclear. There are 11 residues in the CDR3. Germline-derived CDR1 and CDR2 are MGHDK and SYGVNS. V lost 4 bases to trimming and J lost 12 bases, with 10 bases between them. The CDR3, as DNA: TGTGCCAGCAGTGCCACGGTTGGGCAGTTCTTC. Residues: CASSATVGQFF. Complete variable domain (other parts from reference TRBV25-1 and TRBJ2-1): EADIYQTPRYLVIGTGKKITLECSQTMGHDKMYWYQQDPGMELHLIHYSYGVNSTEKGDLSSESTVSRIRTEHFPLTLESARPSHTSQYLCASSATVGQFFGPGTRLTVL.

This clonotype has a count of ten or more. The chain employs TRBV24-1 and TRBJ1-1; maybe TRBD1 (5 bases). Germline V gene lookup returns CDR1 KGHDR and CDR2 SFDVKD. Trimming removed 7 bases from V and 1 base from J, with 12 bases in between. The CDR3 is made up of 14 amino acids. CDR3 in amino acids: CATRAGTANTEAFF. The CDR3 DNA reads TGTGCCACCAGGGCCGGGACTGCGAACACTGAAGCTTTCTTT.

This clonotype was recorded many times. The V gene is TRBV29-1, the J gene TRBJ2-1, with D hard to call. Per germline, CDR1 SQVTM and CDR2 ANQGSEA. V lost 6 bases, J lost 1 base, and 13 bases lay in between. The CDR3 runs to 14 residues. CDR3: CSVSMDWSYNEQFF. The CDR3 nucleotides read TGCAGCGTCTCAATGGATTGGTCCTACAATGAGCAGTTCTTC.

This clonotype was recorded at least ten times. The chain carries TRBV4-1 and TRBJ1-3; TRBD1 matches 8 bases. Germline loops: CDR1 MGHRA, CDR2 YSYEKL. J gave up 4 bases and V 4 bases, and 3 bases lay outside the gene matches. CDR3 length: 14 amino acids. CDR3 DNA: TGCGCCAGCAGCCCTCGGGACAGGGGAAACACCATATATTTT. Its protein is CASSPRDRGNTIYF.

The rearrangement joins TRBV5-1 to TRBJ1-1; 9 nucleotides agree with TRBD1. Trimming took 0 bases from V and 7 from J; bases not matched to a gene: 10. CDR3 length: 16 residues. CDR1 SGHRS and CDR2 YFSETQ come from the germline V gene. The CDR3 loop is CASSLAWDRVYGEAFF. The DNA for the CDR3 is TGCGCCAGCAGCTTGGCCTGGGACAGGGTATATGGTGAAGCTTTCTTT.

There are a few counts of this clonotype. The chain employs TRBV20-1 and TRBJ2-2; 11 bases align to TRBD1. CDR3 length: 16 amino acids. V was clipped by 4 bases and J by 5 bases; unmatched bases: 9. Germline values: CDR1 DFQATT, CDR2 SNEGSKA (reference sequence). The CDR3 DNA sequence: TGCAGTGCTATCCCGGACAGGGGGCAGTATACCGGGGAGCTGTTTTTT. Its translation: CSAIPDRGQYTGELFF.